This section outlines one T cell receptor beta chain sequence together with its context. The sample belongs to a study of blood T cell repertoires in COVID-19. Study information: Collection of acute and convalescent COVID-19 samples took place in the United States, Italy and Spain.

The junction had 5 bases not matched to a gene; V was cut back by 6 bases and J by 3 bases. Per the germline V gene, CDR1 is MNHEY and CDR2 is SVGAGI. The CDR3 is 14 amino acids. As originally analysed: The assay estimated nucleated cells by amplifying reference gene primers. Generated by immunoSEQ multiplex PCR, the TCRdb table keeps only in-frame clones and is missing some. The V and J calls and the clone size are those of that table, but D and trimming were determined from the DNA. This repertoire shows about 190,000 clones, about 85% found once; its top ten account for 1.1%. The chain employs TRBV6-5 and TRBJ2-1; 7 bases agree with TRBD1. This sequence was found in a man aged 30-40 years with acute or convalescent COVID-19. Sequencing was carried out using peripheral blood. CDR3 loop: CASSLTGVYNEQFF. The CDR3 DNA sequence: TGTGCCAGCAGCCTAACAGGGGTCTACAATGAGCAGTTCTTC.